This is a list of T cell receptor beta chains from one sample in a study of early T cells in non-severe SARS-CoV-2 infection. MiXCR, applied by TCRdb to the 5' RACE reads, yields one record per CDR3 protein. The sample consists of about 33,000 distinct CDR3 sequences, 6% to 8.5% of them appearing once. The sequencing input was whole blood. These TCRs come from an adult who was a healthcare worker with PCR-confirmed SARS-CoV-2 infection or an uninfected control (not recorded which). Both conserved end residues are part of each CDR3. D genes are given only for firm matches. A clone size is listed for some rows: how often the clone was seen (once, few, many), or a class if it is expanded.

v_call	d_call	clone_size	j_call	cdr3_nt	cdr3_aa
TRBV6-5	TRBD1	many	TRBJ1-2	TGTGCCAGCACTCGACAGGGATCCGCCTATGGCTACACCTTC	CASTRQGSAYGYTF
TRBV21-1	.	few	TRBJ2-7	TGTGCCAGCAGCTCTATCCCAGGGGCCTACGAGCAGTACTTC	CASSSIPGAYEQYF
TRBV20-1	TRBD1	.	TRBJ1-1	TGCAGTGCTAGTGGCTTTGGCAGGGGGGCCACTGAAGCTTTCTTT	CSASGFGRGATEAFF
TRBV14	.	many	TRBJ2-1	TGTGCCAGCAGGACGGCGAACTACAATGAGCAGTTCTTC	CASRTANYNEQFF
TRBV20-1	TRBD1	.	TRBJ2-1	TGCAGTGCTAGACACAACAGGGGCCTCCCTTCCTACAATGAGCAGTTCTTC	CSARHNRGLPSYNEQFF
TRBV7-2	.	many	TRBJ1-2	TGTGCCAGCAGCCCCAGTCGAGGGGGTAACTATGGCTACACCTTC	CASSPSRGGNYGYTF
TRBV11-1	TRBD2	.	TRBJ2-7	TGTGCCAGCAGCTCCGCGGGAGGGAACCCCTACGAGCAGTACTTC	CASSSAGGNPYEQYF
TRBV6-1	.	few	TRBJ2-7	TGTGCCAGCAGCGTGGAGGCGGGGTACGAGCAGTACTTC	CASSVEAGYEQYF
TRBV3-1	.	.	TRBJ2-6	TGTGCCAGCAGCCAAGACAGCTCTGGGGCCAACGTCCTGACTTTC	CASSQDSSGANVLTF
TRBV5-1	TRBD2	few	TRBJ2-2	TGCGCCAGCAGCTCCGGGACTAACGTCTTGGCCGGGGAGCTGTTTTTT	CASSSGTNVLAGELFF